This T cell receptor beta chain came from a study of blood T cell repertoires in COVID-19 (dated by TCRdb to the early 2020s). For the wider study: Samples covering the acute and convalescent phases of COVID-19 were provided by collaborators in the United States, Italy and Spain. The prospective study material was composed of cDNA or gDNA derived from T cells, B-cell-depleted T cells, or PBMCs. The dataset comprised deeply sampled blood TCRbeta repertoires from subjects exposed to, actively infected with, or recovered from COVID-19. The repertoires were made available in a free public database intended to serve as a resource for research on the immune response to SARS-CoV-2. The samples were drawn from two sources: the first 160 participants of the ongoing ImmuneRACE study, and 950 to 1,500 subjects contributed by 6 global collaborators. The sample metadata nearly always contained a de-identified subject ID, COVID-19 status, age in years and sex. Where available, HLA class I and class II types were obtained from metadata supplied by the sample provider rather than from assay-based typing. Overall study results and their limits: How much clinical and demographic metadata was included differed by source and by participant, and the metadata was provided uncurated.

TCRbeta CDR3 regions were amplified from genomic DNA using the immunoSEQ Assay, a bias-controlled multiplex PCR. Under the source paper's analysis protocol: Within the assay, amplification of reference gene primers was used to estimate how many nucleated cells each sample contained. Sequence reads were collapsed and filtered to measure the absolute abundance of every unique TCRbeta CDR3 rearrangement. For each sample, productive Simpson clonality was calculated as the square root of Simpson's diversity index across productive rearrangements. Held by TCRdb, this immuneACCESS table contains in-frame sequences only and omits some clones. Under half of the omission traces to an unresolved V gene where checked; the cause of the rest is unknown. V and J calls plus clone size are reproduced from that table; the DNA served to infer D and trimming. Counted in this sample were some 190,000 clones; roughly 80% of them appeared once. The ten largest clones capture about 15% of the sample.

Turning to this clone: This receptor's antigen is unknown. One base away there is no much larger clone; base qualities are not given.

In the prospective study, participants were about 18 to 100 years old, resided in approximately 22 geographic areas of the United States, and were enrolled through a virtual design. To assign participants to cohorts, the prospective study relied on clinical history that participants themselves reported in a screening survey and a study questionnaire. A participant counted as exposed if, within 2 weeks of entering the study, that participant had been in contact with someone who had a PCR-confirmed or clinician-diagnosed COVID-19 case. In the prospective study, whole blood, serum and a nasopharyngeal or oropharyngeal swab were collected from each participant by mobile phlebotomists. Participants in the prospective study had the option to provide additional blood draws and questionnaires over a roughly two-month period. Before DNA extraction, blood samples from the prospective study were shipped at room temperature or frozen.

The sequenced sample was PBMCs or T cells enriched from blood (not recorded which). The receptor comes from a man aged 60 to 69 who had been exposed to COVID-19.

The CDR3 region: CASSEYGRGYEQYF. The sequenced DNA is TGTGCCAGCAGTGAGTACGGCAGGGGTTACGAGCAGTACTTC. The chain employs TRBV6-1 and TRBJ2-7; a weak D assignment points to TRBD1 (6 bases agree). The CDR3, from cysteine to phenylalanine, totals 14 residues. The entry retains the CDR3 DNA only, 42 bases that are in frame from base 1. The germline V gene sets CDR1 to MNHNS and CDR2 to SASEGT. A distance of 13 bases separates the germline ends of V and J, which lose 3 bases and 4 bases respectively.